This TCR beta chain was documented in a study of a mutant IDH1 vaccine in newly diagnosed glioma. The wider study: Beforehand, treatment had been radiotherapy, temozolomide, or both; the majority received both. Findings and limits, study-wide: Pseudoprogression looked unconnected to shifts in top peripheral T cell clonotypes.

Clones were read by immunoSEQ multiplex PCR, and TCRdb kept only the in-frame ones, dropping some. The table has 73,000 or so clones, almost 85% seen once. CDR1 and CDR2 (germline): MNHEY, SVGAGI. V lost 0 bases to trimming and J lost 1 base, with 6 bases between them. The CDR3 consists of 14 residues. Notes on this clone: The antigen is unknown.

The time point is: week 35, safety follow-up. Mutant IDH1 20-mer peptide, at 300 ug, made up each vaccine dose, with topical imiquimod. The sample consisted of PBMCs, taken from a glioma patient whose treatment included an IDH1 peptide vaccine. The chain couples TRBV6-5 to TRBJ1-1; D is unclear. The origin of this receptor is a man aged 18 to 29 with glioma. CDR3 region: CASSYSKGNTEAFF. The CDR3, as DNA: TGTGCCAGCAGTTACTCGAAAGGGAACACTGAAGCTTTCTTT.